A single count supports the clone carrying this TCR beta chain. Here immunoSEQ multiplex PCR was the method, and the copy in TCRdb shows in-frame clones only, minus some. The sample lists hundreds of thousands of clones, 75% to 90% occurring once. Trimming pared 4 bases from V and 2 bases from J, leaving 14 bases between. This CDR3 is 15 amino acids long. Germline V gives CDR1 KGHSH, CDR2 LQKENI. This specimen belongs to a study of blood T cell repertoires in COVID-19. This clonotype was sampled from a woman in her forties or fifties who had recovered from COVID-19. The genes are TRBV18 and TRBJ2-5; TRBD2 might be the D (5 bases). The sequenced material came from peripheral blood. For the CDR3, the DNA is TGTGCCAGCTCACACAGCGGACTGTTACAAGAGACCCAGTACTTC. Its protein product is CASSHSGLLQETQYF.